Included here is one TCR beta chain sequence, with context. This sample stems from a study of blood T cell repertoires in COVID-19. In the study overall: Some COVID-19 samples were acute and others convalescent; all came from the United States, Italy and Spain. Sources were T cells, B-cell-depleted T cells, or PBMCs; the material itself was cDNA or gDNA.

In the source study's methods: Counts of nucleated cells, estimated from reference gene primer amplification, were obtained. TCRdb's table, derived via immunoSEQ multiplex PCR, lists solely in-frame clones and lacks some. V and J calls plus clone size are reproduced from that table; the DNA served to infer D and trimming. Among 95,000 to 100,000 clones listed, roughly 80% were seen once. Looked up from germline, CDR1 is LNHDA and CDR2 is SQIVND (reference sequence). V lost 6 bases and J lost 3; bases outside the gene matches: 6. The CDR3 is made up of 15 amino acids. The sequenced material came from peripheral blood. The rearrangement uses TRBV19 and TRBJ2-2, with 8 bases matching TRBD1. The sequence was collected from an elderly woman with acute or convalescent COVID-19. CDR3 sequence (DNA): TGTGCCAGTAGGGTGACAGGGGATTACACCGGGGAGCTGTTTTTT. Protein product: CASRVTGDYTGELFF. The full variable domain, with the rest looked up from reference TRBV19 and TRBJ2-2, is DGGITQSPKYLFRKEGQNVTLSCEQNLNHDAMYWYRQDPGQGLRLIYYSQIVNDFQKGDIAEGYSVSREKKESFPLTVTSAQKNPTAFYLCASRVTGDYTGELFFGEGSRLTVL.